This is a list of T cell receptor beta chains from one sample in a study of control samples from healthy donors and cancer patients. Clones were sequenced by immunoSEQ multiplex PCR, and TCRdb holds only the in-frame ones, with some missing. The profile covers approximately 120,000 clones, with over 75% appearing a single time and about 2.9% taken by the ten largest. The sequenced material came from blood. The receptors here all came from a man in his fifties or sixties in good health. The CDR3 runs from the conserved cysteine through the conserved F or W. D genes are given only for firm matches. Part of the rows lack a size; the others show once, few, many or a class for expanded clones.

abundance: .; j_gene: TRBJ2-4; d_gene: .; v_gene: TRBV19; CDR3nt: TGTGCCAGTAGTCATGGAGGGATAACCAAAAACATTCAGTACTTC; CDR3aa: CASSHGGITKNIQYF
abundance: .; j_gene: TRBJ2-7; d_gene: TRBD1; v_gene: TRBV3-1/TRBV3-2; CDR3nt: TGTGCCAGCAGCGCAGACAGGGTAATGACTTCCTACGAGCAGTACTTC; CDR3aa: CASSADRVMTSYEQYF
abundance: .; j_gene: TRBJ1-4; d_gene: TRBD1; v_gene: TRBV18; CDR3nt: TGTGCCAGCTCCCCCCCGGGACAGGATAATGAAAAACTGTTTTTT; CDR3aa: CASSPPGQDNEKLFF
abundance: .; j_gene: TRBJ1-2; d_gene: .; v_gene: TRBV19; CDR3nt: TGTGCCAGCCAAGAACAGGTCTATGGCTACACCTTC; CDR3aa: CASQEQVYGYTF
abundance: .; j_gene: TRBJ1-2; d_gene: .; v_gene: TRBV28; CDR3nt: TGTGCCAGCAGTTTACCGGGCCAGGGGAACTATGGCTACACCTTC; CDR3aa: CASSLPGQGNYGYTF
abundance: .; j_gene: TRBJ1-1; d_gene: .; v_gene: TRBV14; CDR3nt: TGTGCCAGCAGCCAAGGTCGGGGCAGAGGAACTGAAGCTTTCTTT; CDR3aa: CASSQGRGRGTEAFF
abundance: .; j_gene: TRBJ2-7; d_gene: .; v_gene: TRBV4-3; CDR3nt: TGCGCCAGCAGCCGCGACCGGGGGAGCTTATCCTACGAGCAGTACTTC; CDR3aa: CASSRDRGSLSYEQYF
abundance: .; j_gene: TRBJ1-5; d_gene: .; v_gene: TRBV28; CDR3nt: TGTGCCAGCACAGGACGGACGGGTTTGGACAATCAGCCCCAGCATTTT; CDR3aa: CASTGRTGLDNQPQHF
abundance: .; j_gene: TRBJ1-6; d_gene: .; v_gene: TRBV7-2; CDR3nt: TGTGCCAGCAGCTTAGGCTCCGAGGGGTCACCCCTCCACTTT; CDR3aa: CASSLGSEGSPLHF
abundance: .; j_gene: TRBJ1-2; d_gene: .; v_gene: TRBV28; CDR3nt: TGTGCCAGCACCCCCCGGGAGAGCGGCCCATCTAACTATGGCTACACCTTC; CDR3aa: CASTPRESGPSNYGYTF
abundance: .; j_gene: TRBJ2-7; d_gene: .; v_gene: TRBV4-1; CDR3nt: TGCGCCAGCAGCCAAGCGACTGTTTTGTCCTACGAGCAGTACTTC; CDR3aa: CASSQATVLSYEQYF
abundance: .; j_gene: TRBJ1-6; d_gene: .; v_gene: TRBV24-1; CDR3nt: TGTGCCACCAGTGATCCGGGCTATAATTCACCCCTCCACTTT; CDR3aa: CATSDPGYNSPLHF
abundance: .; j_gene: TRBJ2-2; d_gene: .; v_gene: TRBV27; CDR3nt: TGTGCCAGCAGTTTACCCGGGGGAGGCGGGGAGCTGTTTTTT; CDR3aa: CASSLPGGGGELFF
abundance: .; j_gene: TRBJ1-4; d_gene: .; v_gene: TRBV11-2; CDR3nt: TGTGCCAGCAGCTGGGGCAGCCGGAATGAAAAACTGTTTTTT; CDR3aa: CASSWGSRNEKLFF
abundance: .; j_gene: TRBJ2-4; d_gene: .; v_gene: TRBV5-1; CDR3nt: TGCGCCAGCAGCTTGGAGGGTGGAGCCAAAAACATTCAGTACTTC; CDR3aa: CASSLEGGAKNIQYF
abundance: .; j_gene: TRBJ1-1; d_gene: .; v_gene: TRBV18; CDR3nt: TGTGCCAGCTCACCGAAACAGGGTGTGAACACTGAAGCTTTCTTT; CDR3aa: CASSPKQGVNTEAFF
abundance: .; j_gene: TRBJ2-1; d_gene: .; v_gene: TRBV10-1; CDR3nt: TGCGCCAGCAGTGACCCCCAGGCAGGAACCTACAATGAGCAGTTCTTC; CDR3aa: CASSDPQAGTYNEQFF
abundance: .; j_gene: TRBJ1-4; d_gene: TRBD1; v_gene: TRBV19; CDR3nt: TGTGCCAGTGCGGACAGGGATCTGGAGAAACTGTTTTTT; CDR3aa: CASADRDLEKLFF
abundance: few; j_gene: TRBJ2-7; d_gene: .; v_gene: TRBV30; CDR3nt: TGTGCCTGGAGTGGCCAGGGGTCAACCTACGAGCAGTACTTC; CDR3aa: CAWSGQGSTYEQYF
abundance: few; j_gene: TRBJ1-1; d_gene: .; v_gene: TRBV6-2/TRBV6-3; CDR3nt: TGTGCCAGCAGTTATTCGGGGGCGGGAGTCCTGAACACTGAAGCTTTCTTT; CDR3aa: CASSYSGAGVLNTEAFF
abundance: once; j_gene: TRBJ1-6; d_gene: .; v_gene: TRBV14; CDR3nt: TGTGCCAGCAGGCAGGGGAACCCTAATTCACCCCTCCACTTT; CDR3aa: CASRQGNPNSPLHF
abundance: .; j_gene: TRBJ2-7; d_gene: .; v_gene: TRBV5-4; CDR3nt: TGTGCCAGCAGCCAAAAGTCAGGTGCCTACGAGCAGTACTTC; CDR3aa: CASSQKSGAYEQYF
abundance: once; j_gene: TRBJ2-3; d_gene: .; v_gene: TRBV5-1; CDR3nt: TGCGCCAGCAGCCTACTGACAGGCACAGATACGCAGTATTTT; CDR3aa: CASSLLTGTDTQYF
abundance: .; j_gene: TRBJ2-1; d_gene: TRBD2; v_gene: TRBV14; CDR3nt: TGTGCCAGCAGCCACGCAGGACTAGATTTGTTCTTC; CDR3aa: CASSHAGLDLFF
abundance: .; j_gene: TRBJ2-7; d_gene: TRBD2; v_gene: TRBV19; CDR3nt: TGTGCCAGTGCCCTTTCGGCGGGGGGCTACGAGCAGTACTTC; CDR3aa: CASALSAGGYEQYF
abundance: .; j_gene: TRBJ2-7; d_gene: TRBD2; v_gene: TRBV28; CDR3nt: TGTGCCAGCAGTATACTAGCGGGGATAAATTCCTACGAGCAGTACTTC; CDR3aa: CASSILAGINSYEQYF
abundance: .; j_gene: TRBJ2-7; d_gene: .; v_gene: TRBV5-6; CDR3nt: TGTGCCAGCAGCTTCTCACTTTACGAGCAGTACTTC; CDR3aa: CASSFSLYEQYF
abundance: .; j_gene: TRBJ2-2; d_gene: .; v_gene: TRBV13; CDR3nt: TGTGCCAGCACCTCCACCGGGGAGCTGTTTTTT; CDR3aa: CASTSTGELFF
abundance: once; j_gene: TRBJ2-3; d_gene: .; v_gene: TRBV7-9; CDR3nt: TGTGCCAGCGGGGGAACAGATACGCAGTATTTT; CDR3aa: CASGGTDTQYF
abundance: .; j_gene: TRBJ2-3; d_gene: .; v_gene: TRBV9; CDR3nt: TGTGCCAGCAGGGGCCTTAGCACAGATACGCAGTATTTT; CDR3aa: CASRGLSTDTQYF
abundance: .; j_gene: TRBJ2-3; d_gene: TRBD1; v_gene: TRBV19; CDR3nt: TGTGCCAGTAGCCCTTCTTCCGGGACAGGAGGAATGATTACGCAGTATTTT; CDR3aa: CASSPSSGTGGMITQYF
abundance: .; j_gene: TRBJ2-3; d_gene: TRBD2; v_gene: TRBV18; CDR3nt: TGTGCCAGCTCCCCCACTAGCGGAATTAGCACAGATACGCAGTATTTT; CDR3aa: CASSPTSGISTDTQYF
abundance: .; j_gene: TRBJ2-3; d_gene: .; v_gene: TRBV4-1; CDR3nt: TGCGCCAGCAGCCAAGATGACGCAGATACGCAGTATTTT; CDR3aa: CASSQDDADTQYF
abundance: .; j_gene: TRBJ2-3; d_gene: TRBD2; v_gene: TRBV4-1; CDR3nt: TGCGCCAGCAGCCGGACTAAGCGGGGGGGTAGCACAGATACGCAGTATTTT; CDR3aa: CASSRTKRGGSTDTQYF
abundance: .; j_gene: TRBJ1-2; d_gene: .; v_gene: TRBV28; CDR3nt: TGTGCCAGCAGATCCCAGGGAGGCTATGGCTACACCTTC; CDR3aa: CASRSQGGYGYTF
abundance: .; j_gene: TRBJ1-1; d_gene: .; v_gene: TRBV6-5; CDR3nt: TGTGCCAGCAGTTCCCCTAACATGAACACTGAAGCTTTCTTT; CDR3aa: CASSSPNMNTEAFF
abundance: .; j_gene: TRBJ1-1; d_gene: TRBD1; v_gene: TRBV24-1; CDR3nt: TGTGCCACCAGTGAGACAGGGGTCCCTGAAGCTTTCTTT; CDR3aa: CATSETGVPEAFF
abundance: .; j_gene: TRBJ1-2; d_gene: .; v_gene: TRBV5-8; CDR3nt: TGTGCCAGCAGCTTATATGGGGCTGACTATGGCTACACCTTC; CDR3aa: CASSLYGADYGYTF
abundance: .; j_gene: TRBJ1-2; d_gene: .; v_gene: TRBV14; CDR3nt: TGTGCCAGCAGCCAAGGGGGGTCACGGGACTATGGCTACACCTTC; CDR3aa: CASSQGGSRDYGYTF
abundance: .; j_gene: TRBJ2-1; d_gene: .; v_gene: TRBV6-1; CDR3nt: TGTGCCAGCAGTGAAACCTCGCTAAGAAGCAATGAGCAGTTCTTC; CDR3aa: CASSETSLRSNEQFF
abundance: .; j_gene: TRBJ1-2; d_gene: .; v_gene: TRBV18; CDR3nt: TGTGCCAGCTCAGTGGACGGACTTCCGATGGAGGATGGCTACACCTTC; CDR3aa: CASSVDGLPMEDGYTF
abundance: .; j_gene: TRBJ2-5; d_gene: .; v_gene: TRBV6-1; CDR3nt: TGTGCCAGCAGTGAAGCTCGCGGGGCGGCCCAGTACTTC; CDR3aa: CASSEARGAAQYF
abundance: once; j_gene: TRBJ1-1; d_gene: .; v_gene: TRBV20-1; CDR3nt: TGCAGTGCTAGGGCGAACACTGAAGCTTTCTTT; CDR3aa: CSARANTEAFF
abundance: .; j_gene: TRBJ1-1; d_gene: TRBD1; v_gene: TRBV7-2; CDR3nt: TGTGCCAGCAGCACTCCGACAGGGCTGAACACTGAAGCTTTCTTT; CDR3aa: CASSTPTGLNTEAFF
abundance: .; j_gene: TRBJ2-1; d_gene: .; v_gene: TRBV7-2; CDR3nt: TGTGCCAGCAGCCAAAGGACGGGAGCGGACAATGAGCAGTTCTTC; CDR3aa: CASSQRTGADNEQFF
abundance: .; j_gene: TRBJ1-2; d_gene: TRBD1; v_gene: TRBV7-9; CDR3nt: TGTGCCAGCACCGGACAGGGGCGGATTAACTATGGCTACACCTTC; CDR3aa: CASTGQGRINYGYTF
abundance: .; j_gene: TRBJ1-3; d_gene: TRBD1; v_gene: TRBV10-3; CDR3nt: TGTGCCATCAGTGAGTCGACAGGGTCTGGAAACACCATATATTTT; CDR3aa: CAISESTGSGNTIYF
abundance: .; j_gene: TRBJ2-3; d_gene: .; v_gene: TRBV18; CDR3nt: TGTGCCAGCTCACCACCCGGGGGCCTGACAGATACGCAGTATTTT; CDR3aa: CASSPPGGLTDTQYF